Listed here are 17 T cell receptor beta chains from one sample, sequenced in a study of cytomegalovirus exposure and HLA in healthy donors. The PCR ran on 60 Vbeta and 13 Jbeta primers. Assay: immunoSEQ multiplex PCR; the TCRdb copy retains only in-frame clones and omits some. The table has about 97,000 clones, about 81% seen once. Sequenced: PBMCs. All receptors derive from a middle-aged man in good health and CMV-seropositive.

The chain employs TRBV25-1 and TRBJ2-7; tentative D call: TRBD2 (5 bases). This CDR3 contains 16 residues. Germline-derived CDR1 and CDR2 are MGHDK and SYGVNS. V lost 6 bases and J 0 bases, leaving 18 bases between the germline ends. The CDR3 bases are TGTGCCAGCAGGGCGGCGCGAGGAGGCAGCTCCTACGAGCAGTACTTC. Translating it yields CASRAARGGSSYEQYF.

The V call is TRBV7-9, the J call TRBJ2-3; 9 nucleotides line up with TRBD2. J lost 3 bases, V lost 4 bases, and 11 bases had no gene match. Germline values: CDR1 SEHNR, CDR2 FQNEAQ (reference sequence). The CDR3 runs to 17 residues. The CDR3 reads CASSSGSGSFETDTQYF. The CDR3 bases are TGTGCCAGCAGCTCGGGTAGCGGGAGTTTTGAGACAGATACGCAGTATTTT.

This chain links TRBV10-3 with TRBJ2-5; TRBD1 matches 9 bases. CDR1 is ENHRY and CDR2 is SYGVKD in the germline V gene. The length of the CDR3 is 14 residues. V lost 4 bases to trimming and J lost 5 bases; unmatched junction nucleotides: 5. CDR3 in DNA: TGTGCCATCAGTGGACAGGGGGTGACGGAGACCCAGTACTTC. This sequence encodes CAISGQGVTETQYF.

V is TRBV10-3 and J is TRBJ1-2; D might be TRBD1 (6 bases). Germline V gene lookup returns CDR1 ENHRY and CDR2 SYGVKD. This CDR3 is 15 amino acids long. The V end lost 4 bases, the J end lost 6 bases, and 18 bases lay between the germline ends. In DNA, the CDR3 is TGTGCCATCAGTGCCCCAGGGCAGGGGATGGATGGCTACACCTTC. Amino acid sequence: CAISAPGQGMDGYTF.

The J gene is TRBJ1-5, the V gene TRBV7-2; TRBD1 agrees at 7 bases. This CDR3 is built from 14 residues. In germline, CDR1 is SGHTA, CDR2 FQGNSA. The V segment lost 1 base and the J segment 7 bases; nucleotides outside the gene matches: 4. The CDR3 coding sequence is TGTGCCAGCAGCTTAGTAGGGGGCCGCCAGCCCCAGCATTTT. It specifies CASSLVGGRQPQHF.

This clone occurred once. The chain uses TRBV2 and TRBJ2-3; 9 positions match TRBD1. The CDR3 runs to 14 residues. V lost 6 bases and J lost 5; bases outside the gene matches: 6. Germline V gene data show CDR1 as SNHLY and CDR2 as FYNNEI. The CDR3 loop reads CASRGQGSQDTQYF. CDR3 DNA: TGTGCCAGCAGGGGACAGGGTTCTCAAGATACGCAGTATTTT.

This chain uses TRBV4-2 with TRBJ2-7, with 8 nucleotides matching TRBD1. The CDR3 length is 15 residues. From germline, CDR1 is LGHNA and CDR2 YNFKEQ. The V gene end was trimmed by 0 bases and the J gene end by 5 bases; junction bases not matched to a gene: 6. The CDR3 region has the DNA TGTGCCAGCAGCCAAGAACGACAGGGGTGGAACGAGCAGTACTTC. It codes for CASSQERQGWNEQYF.

The chain joins TRBV11-3 to TRBJ1-5; 10 bases fit TRBD1. Trimming removed 5 bases from V and 2 bases from J; junction bases left unmatched: 6. The length of the CDR3 is 16 residues. From germline, CDR1 is SGHNT and CDR2 YENEEA. The CDR3 nucleotides read TGTGCCAGCAGCCCTAACGACAGGGGGCGCAATCAGCCCCAGCATTTT. Its translation is CASSPNDRGRNQPQHF.

This clone turned up a few times. The V and J genes are TRBV5-1 and TRBJ1-2, with a possible D match to TRBD1 (6 bases). The germline V and J ends were trimmed by 0 bases and 7 bases, with 7 bases remaining between them. This CDR3 has 12 residues. Germline V CDR1 and CDR2: SGHRS, YFSETQ. The CDR3 coding sequence is TGCGCCAGCAGCTTGGACAGGGCTGGCTACACCTTC. The encoded protein is CASSLDRAGYTF.

V and J are TRBV5-1 and TRBJ2-1; 14 nucleotides align to TRBD2. Germline CDR1 is SGHRS and CDR2 is YFSETQ. The CDR3 sequence is 19 residues long. The trim removed 3 bases at V and 7 bases at J, leaving 15 bases unmatched. CDR3 in DNA: TGCGCCAGCAGCTATGGACTCGCGACGGGACTAGCGGGAGTGAATGAGCAGTTCTTC. It encodes CASSYGLATGLAGVNEQFF.

This clone was picked up one time. This chain links TRBV19 with TRBJ2-7; possible D gene TRBD2, 5 bases. The CDR3 runs to 13 residues. Between the trimmed V and J ends, which lost 5 bases and 11 bases, there was a span of 19 bases. Germline loops: CDR1 LNHDA, CDR2 SQIVND (reference sequence). DNA for the CDR3: TGTGCCAGTAGTCCGAGTCCGGGCGGGCGGGAGTACTTC. It yields the protein CASSPSPGGREYF.

The chain combines TRBV6-5 with TRBJ1-4; 7 positions agree with TRBD1. CDR1 is MNHEY and CDR2 is SVGAGI in the germline V gene. V was pared by 2 bases and J by 5 bases, with 5 bases of the junction left unmatched. The CDR3 is 15 amino acids. CDR3 DNA sequence: TGTGCCAGCAGTTACGGGGACAGAAAAAATGAAAAACTGTTTTTT. Translated, it gives CASSYGDRKNEKLFF.

This rearrangement joins TRBV2 to TRBJ2-4; 7 nucleotides align to TRBD1. Germline V gene lookup returns CDR1 SNHLY and CDR2 FYNNEI. V was clipped by 5 bases and J by 2 bases; unmatched bases: 6. The CDR3 is 15 residues long. CDR3 sequence (DNA): TGTGCCAGCAGTCACAGGGGTGGGTCCAAAAACATTCAGTACTTC. It yields the protein CASSHRGGSKNIQYF.

The V and J genes are TRBV5-1 and TRBJ2-5, with 11 nucleotides matching TRBD2. V was pared by 1 base and J by 2 bases, with 4 bases of the junction left unmatched. The CDR3 is 16 residues long. Germline CDR1 is SGHRS and CDR2 is YFSETQ. The CDR3 DNA is TGCGCCAGCAGCTTGCGGCTAGCGGGAGGTCAAGAGACCCAGTACTTC. It specifies CASSLRLAGGQETQYF.

This sequence joins TRBV6-1 and TRBJ2-4; no clear D. Trimming left V 4 bases short and J 8 bases short, with 9 bases between. The CDR3 is 12 residues long. Germline assignment: CDR1 MNHNS and CDR2 SASEGT. As DNA, the CDR3 is TGTGCCAGCAGTGGAGTAGTAGACATTCAGTACTTC. It encodes CASSGVVDIQYF.

V usage is TRBV5-1 and J usage is TRBJ2-5, with 9 bases fitting TRBD2. J lost 1 base, V lost 1 base, and 5 bases had no gene match. The V gene's germline CDR1 is SGHRS and CDR2 YFSETQ. The CDR3 is 16 amino acids. CDR3 sequence reads: CASSLSSGGLQETQYF. The CDR3 DNA reads TGCGCCAGCAGCTTGAGTAGCGGGGGCCTCCAAGAGACCCAGTACTTC.

The CDR3 sequence: CASSLGQSVREKLFF. CDR3 DNA sequence: TGTGCCAGTAGTCTTGGACAGTCCGTTAGAGAAAAACTGTTTTTT. The rearrangement uses TRBV19 and TRBJ1-4; D may be TRBD1 (6 bases). The CDR3 contains 15 residues. Germline V lookup: CDR1 LNHDA, CDR2 SQIVND (reference sequence). The germline V and J ends were trimmed by 5 bases and 8 bases, with 18 bases remaining between them.